This T cell receptor beta chain was captured by sequencing in a study of Ad26.COV2.S vaccination and SARS-CoV-2 variants. General study points: Substantial breadth in spike-specific CD8+ and CD4+ T cell responses was reportedly seen after vaccination.

Only in-frame clones appear in the TCRdb table, and some are missing; sequencing was by immunoSEQ multiplex PCR. The data contain around 310,000 clones, under 90% of them singletons. This sample's treatment: around 19 received Ad26.COV2.S at low or high dose, single or two shots; roughly five received placebo; per-sample allocation not given. Repertoires come from day 63 after the first vaccine or placebo injection. In Boston, the donor was an adult between 18-55 years of age. What was given as vaccine was an Ad26 vector encoding Wuhan-strain SARS-CoV-2 spike. With respect to this clone: Its specificity is unknown.

The CDR3 is 13 amino acids. Trimming took off 5 bases at V and 2 bases at J, with 11 bases between the two ends. Germline CDR1 SQVTM, CDR2 ANQGSEA. The source is a person between 18 and 65 years old who received the Ad26.COV2.S COVID-19 vaccine or a placebo. V usage is TRBV29-1 and J usage is TRBJ2-3; D might be TRBD1 (6 bases). The sample here was peripheral blood, taken in a trial of Ad26.COV2.S vaccine versus placebo. The CDR3 sequence: CSVSGVLTDTQYF. In DNA, the CDR3 is TGCAGCGTTTCAGGGGTCCTCACAGATACGCAGTATTTT.